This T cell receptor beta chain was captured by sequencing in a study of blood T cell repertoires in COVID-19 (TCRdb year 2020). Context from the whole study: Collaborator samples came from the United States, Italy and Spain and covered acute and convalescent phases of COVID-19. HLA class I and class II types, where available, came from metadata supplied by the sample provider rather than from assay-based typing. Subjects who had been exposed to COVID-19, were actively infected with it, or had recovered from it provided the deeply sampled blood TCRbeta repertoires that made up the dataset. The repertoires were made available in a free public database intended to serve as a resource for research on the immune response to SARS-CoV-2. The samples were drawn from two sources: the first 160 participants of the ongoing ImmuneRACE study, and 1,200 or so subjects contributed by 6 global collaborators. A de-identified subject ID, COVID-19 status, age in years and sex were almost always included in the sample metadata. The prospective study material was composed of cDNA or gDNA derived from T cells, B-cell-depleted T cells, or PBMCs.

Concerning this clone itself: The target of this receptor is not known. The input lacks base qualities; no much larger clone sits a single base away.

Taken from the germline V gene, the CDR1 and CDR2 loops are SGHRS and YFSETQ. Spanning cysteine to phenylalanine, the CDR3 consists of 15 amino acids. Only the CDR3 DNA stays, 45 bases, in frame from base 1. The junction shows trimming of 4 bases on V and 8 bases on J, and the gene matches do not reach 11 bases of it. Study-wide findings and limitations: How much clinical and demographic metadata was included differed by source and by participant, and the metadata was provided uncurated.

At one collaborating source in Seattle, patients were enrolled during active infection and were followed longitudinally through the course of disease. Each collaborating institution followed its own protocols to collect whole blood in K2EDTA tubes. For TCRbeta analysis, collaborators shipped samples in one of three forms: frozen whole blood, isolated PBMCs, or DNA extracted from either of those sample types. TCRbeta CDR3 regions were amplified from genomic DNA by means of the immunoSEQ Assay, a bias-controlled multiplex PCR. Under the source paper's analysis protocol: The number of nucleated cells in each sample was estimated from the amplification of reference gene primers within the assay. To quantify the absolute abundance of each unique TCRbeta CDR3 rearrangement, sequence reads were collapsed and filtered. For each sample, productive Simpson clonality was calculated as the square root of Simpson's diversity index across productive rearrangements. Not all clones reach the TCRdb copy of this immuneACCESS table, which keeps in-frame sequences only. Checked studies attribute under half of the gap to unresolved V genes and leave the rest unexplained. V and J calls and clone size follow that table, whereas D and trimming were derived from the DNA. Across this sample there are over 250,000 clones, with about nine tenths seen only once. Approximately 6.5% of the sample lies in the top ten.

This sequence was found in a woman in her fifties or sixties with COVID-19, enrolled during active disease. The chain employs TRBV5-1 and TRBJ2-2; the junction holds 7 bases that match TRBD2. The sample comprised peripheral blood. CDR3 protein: CASSRTSLSSGELFF. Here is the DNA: TGCGCCAGCAGCCGGACTAGTCTAAGTTCGGGGGAGCTGTTTTTT.